This T cell receptor beta chain was found in a study of glioma-infiltrating T cells after dendritic cell vaccination. Noted time point: after dendritic cell vaccination, including at tumor progression/relapse. The CDR3 loop spans 15 amino acids. Germline CDR1 and CDR2: SNHLY and FYNNEI. V lost 4 bases, J lost 3 bases, and 5 bases stayed unmatched. The protocol was immunoSEQ multiplex PCR, while the TCRdb copy is restricted to in-frame clones and leaves out a portion. The sample yields almost 90,000 clones, around four fifths seen once. The TCR comes from a human donor with glioblastoma. This chain joins TRBV2 and TRBJ2-4; 8 positions match TRBD1. The sequences come from blood, collected after dendritic cell vaccination. The CDR3 protein is CASSGTGSVKNIQYF. The CDR3 DNA follows: TGTGCCAGCAGTGGGACAGGGAGTGTCAAAAACATTCAGTACTTC.